This paragraph covers one TCR beta chain sequence. Its antigen is unknown. The data belong to a study of response to subunit inactivated influenza vaccine. Study-wide findings and caveats: Each seasonal influenza vaccination recruits few new T cells, the authors suggested.

TCRdb recomputed calls from the RT-PCR reads with MiXCR, one row per CDR3 protein. The sample holds about 830,000 distinct CDR3 sequences, roughly 18% seen once. Germline CDR1 and CDR2: ENHRY and SYGVKD. V trimming: 4 bases; J trimming: 1 base; junction bases outside the gene matches: 10. This CDR3 region has 16 residues. The sample here was PBMCs from blood, taken around 5 days after vaccination. The gene calls are TRBV10-3 and TRBJ2-7; 7 bases fit TRBD1. This TCR came from a man aged 45-65 years who received an inactivated influenza vaccine. The CDR3, as DNA: TGTGCCATCAGTGGCCACACGGGACAGACTTCCTACGAGCAGTACTTC. Its translation: CAISGHTGQTSYEQYF.